The entry below describes one TCR beta chain. Its specificity is unknown. The table came from immunoSEQ multiplex PCR; TCRdb's copy has only in-frame clones and leaves some out. The sample includes roughly 150,000 clones, less than 90% of them seen just once. V gave up 7 bases and J gave up 4 bases, with 13 bases separating them. Per the germline V gene, CDR1 is MDHEN and CDR2 is SYDVKM. This CDR3 is built from 13 residues. The data were taken from a study of T cell responses to AZD1222 COVID-19 vaccine. Study results and caveats: Spike-spanning, vaccine-associated CD4 TCRs were dominant at 160-218 and 743-854.

The V gene is TRBV28, the J gene TRBJ1-1; D is undetermined. The material sequenced was peripheral blood, taken after recovery from COVID-19. This TCR was recovered from an adult who had recovered from COVID-19. CDR3 nucleotide sequence: TGTGCCAGCACGCGGCCGGCAGTCACTGAAGCTTTCTTT. Residues: CASTRPAVTEAFF.